The 15 T cell receptor beta chains listed next were all sequenced from one sample in a study of blood T cell repertoires in COVID-19. Some clones are missing from TCRdb's copy, which holds only in-frame ones; the method was immunoSEQ multiplex PCR. The repertoire holds 240,000 or so clones, with about nine tenths as singletons. Sequences were obtained from peripheral blood. The receptors derive from a man in his 60s with acute or convalescent COVID-19.

In regard to this clone: Different DNA sequences within this sample yield the same CDR3. The V call is TRBV20-1, the J call TRBJ2-3; D remains ambiguous. Germline-derived CDR1 and CDR2 are DFQATT and SNEGSKA (reference sequence). V was pared by 6 bases and J by 5 bases, with 9 bases between. There are 11 residues in the CDR3. This CDR3 is CSAPRGDTQYF. The CDR3, as DNA: TGCAGTGCACCCCGCGGAGATACGCAGTATTTT.

This clone was detected once. The CDR3 DNA sequence: TGTGCCAGCAGCTACAGGACCCCGAACACTGAAGCTTTCTTT. Translation gives CASSYRTPNTEAFF. The V gene is TRBV7-2, the J gene TRBJ1-1; D is perhaps TRBD1 (5 bases). Trimming left V 4 bases short and J 1 base short, with 10 bases between. This CDR3 region has 14 residues. The germline V gene encodes CDR1 SGHTA and CDR2 FQGNSA.

The genes are TRBV5-6 and TRBJ1-6, with D perhaps TRBD1 (6 bases). This CDR3 region has 14 residues. Germline V lookup: CDR1 SGHDT, CDR2 YYEEEE. The V and J ends lost 4 bases and 5 bases respectively, with 10 bases between them. CDR3 protein: CASSPRQDNSPLHF. In DNA form, the CDR3 reads TGTGCCAGCAGCCCTAGACAGGATAATTCACCCCTCCACTTT.

This rearrangement joins TRBV28 to TRBJ1-1; D is undetermined. Germline CDR1 and CDR2: MDHEN and SYDVKM. Trimming removed 3 bases at V and 11 bases at J, with 10 bases between. CDR3 size: 11 residues. The CDR3 reads CASSLRESAFF. The DNA for the CDR3 is TGTGCCAGCAGTTTGCGAGAATCTGCTTTCTTT.

This rearrangement joins TRBV27 to TRBJ2-3, with a possible D match to TRBD1 (5 bases). Germline CDR1 MNHEY, CDR2 SMNVEV (reference sequence). V lost 6 bases and J 2 bases, leaving 18 bases between the germline ends. The CDR3 has 16 amino acids. DNA for the CDR3: TGTGCCAGCAGGAAGGGGCGGACCCAAGTCACAGATACGCAGTATTTT. Protein sequence: CASRKGRTQVTDTQYF.

This sequence joins TRBV7-9 and TRBJ2-7, with a weak D call TRBD2 (6 bases). Trimming removed 8 bases from V and 5 bases from J, with 25 bases in between. This CDR3 contains 16 residues. Germline assignment: CDR1 SEHNR and CDR2 FQNEAQ (reference sequence). The CDR3 bases are TGTGCCAGCCTCCCCGCGCGGGGCAATCCTTTGGACGAGCAGTACTTC. As protein: CASLPARGNPLDEQYF.

This chain joins TRBV3-1 (or the pseudogene TRBV3-2) and TRBJ2-1; 15 bases agree with TRBD2. V was pared by 4 bases and J by 8 bases, with 6 bases of the junction left unmatched. CDR1 LGHDT and CDR2 YNNKEL come from the germline V gene (reference sequence). The CDR3 has 16 amino acids. Here the CDR3 DNA reads TGTGCCAGCAGCCTAAGGACTAGCGGGAGGGGGGATGAGCAGTTCTTC. Translated: CASSLRTSGRGDEQFF.

For the CDR3, the DNA is TGCGCCAGCAGCTTGGACAGGGTTGGGGACACTGAAGCTTTCTTT. Translating it yields CASSLDRVGDTEAFF. The chain joins TRBV5-1 to TRBJ1-1; D may be TRBD1 (6 bases). The V and J ends lost 0 bases and 3 bases respectively, with 12 bases between them. Germline assignment: CDR1 SGHRS and CDR2 YFSETQ. This CDR3 spans 15 amino acids.

The chain couples TRBV28 to TRBJ1-2, with 8 bases that match TRBD1. The V gene end was trimmed by 5 bases and the J gene end by 0 bases; junction bases not matched to a gene: 5. This CDR3 is 15 amino acids long. The germline gives CDR1 MDHEN, CDR2 SYDVKM. The CDR3 here is CASSPSTGANYGYTF. CDR3 DNA: TGTGCCAGCAGTCCATCGACAGGGGCTAACTATGGCTACACCTTC.

This clone appeared a single time. The chain combines TRBV15 with TRBJ1-2, with D maybe TRBD1 (6 bases). This CDR3 has 14 residues. Germline values: CDR1 LNHNV, CDR2 YYDKDF (reference sequence). Trimming left V 1 base short and J 2 bases short, with 8 bases between. The CDR3 protein is CATSRAQGNYGYTF. CDR3 DNA: TGTGCCACCAGCAGAGCTCAGGGGAACTATGGCTACACCTTC. Based on the CDR3 plus reference TRBV15 and TRBJ1-2, the full variable domain is DAMVIQNPRYQVTQFGKPVTLSCSQTLNHNVMYWYQQKSSQAPKLLFHYYDKDFNNEADTPDNFQSRRPNTSFCFLDIRSPGLGDTAMYLCATSRAQGNYGYTFGSGTRLTVV.

CDR3: CASSQKGAAQGNTIYF. CDR3 bases: TGTGCCAGCAGCCAAAAGGGAGCAGCACAGGGAAACACCATATATTTT. J is TRBJ1-3 and V is TRBV5-5; no clear D. Trimming shortened V by 4 bases and J by 4 bases, and 18 bases separated the two germline ends. Germline V gene sequence: CDR1 SGHKS, CDR2 YYEKEE (reference sequence). The CDR3 length is 16 residues.

This chain joins TRBV6-2 or TRBV6-3 and TRBJ1-5, with TRBD1 matching over 12 bases. The J segment lost 6 bases and the V segment lost 5 bases, leaving 8 bases of the junction unmatched. The CDR3 has 16 amino acids. Germline loops: CDR1 MNHEY, CDR2 SVGEGT. The CDR3 DNA sequence: TGTGCCAGCAGTCCACCGGGACAGGGGGCTGGTCAGCCCCAGCATTTT. Translating it yields CASSPPGQGAGQPQHF.

The chain couples TRBV6-6 to TRBJ2-7; D ambiguous. The germline CDR1 and CDR2 sequences are MNHNY and SVGAGI (reference sequence). Trimming pared 4 bases from V and 7 bases from J, leaving 14 bases between. The CDR3 consists of 13 residues. The CDR3 region is CASSSPSSEEQYF. The CDR3 region has the DNA TGTGCCAGCAGTTCCCCCTCGTCCGAGGAGCAGTACTTC.

Many counts were recorded for this clone. The chain employs TRBV5-6 and TRBJ1-1, with 8 bases aligning to TRBD1. CDR1 and CDR2 (germline): SGHDT, YYEEEE. V trimming: 4 bases; J trimming: 10 bases; junction bases outside the gene matches: 12. This CDR3 comprises 14 residues. CDR3 residues: CASSQLTGALRAFF. CDR3 DNA sequence: TGTGCCAGCAGCCAACTGACAGGGGCCCTGAGAGCTTTCTTT. The whole variable domain, filled in from reference TRBV5-6 and TRBJ1-1, reads DAGVTQSPTHLIKTRGQQVTLRCSPKSGHDTVSWYQQALGQGPQFIFQYYEEEERQRGNFPDRFSGHQFPNYSSELNVNALLLGDSALYLCASSQLTGALRAFFGQGTRLTVV.

The chain has TRBV25-1 and TRBJ1-1; no reliable D call. This CDR3 has 12 amino acids. From germline, CDR1 is MGHDK and CDR2 SYGVNS. V shed 3 bases and J shed 5 bases, with 7 bases lying between them. The CDR3 DNA reads as TGTGCCAGCAGTGACCCGGGGACTGAAGCTTTCTTT. Residues: CASSDPGTEAFF.